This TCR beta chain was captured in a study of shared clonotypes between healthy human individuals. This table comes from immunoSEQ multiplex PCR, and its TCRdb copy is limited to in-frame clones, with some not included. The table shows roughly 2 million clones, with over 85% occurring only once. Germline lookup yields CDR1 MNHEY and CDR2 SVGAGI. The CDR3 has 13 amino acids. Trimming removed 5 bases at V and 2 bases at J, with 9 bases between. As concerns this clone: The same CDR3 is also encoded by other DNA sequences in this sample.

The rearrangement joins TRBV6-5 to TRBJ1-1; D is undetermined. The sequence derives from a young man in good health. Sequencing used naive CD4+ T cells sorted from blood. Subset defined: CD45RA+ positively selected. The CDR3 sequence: CASSRQPNTEAFF. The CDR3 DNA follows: TGTGCCAGCAGTCGTCAGCCCAACACTGAAGCTTTCTTT.